These 9 T cell receptor beta chains were all obtained from the same sample, sequenced in a study of CXCR3-negative and CXCR3-positive naive CD8 T cells. Their antigens remain unidentified. In preparing the TRB cDNA libraries, 5' RACE with UMI labels was used. Following a re-call of the 5' RACE reads, TCRdb has one entry per CDR3 protein and lacks DNA. The sample yields roughly 59,000 distinct CDR3 sequences, of which the top ten take up approximately 0.76%. General study results and limits: The study found more hydrophobic TRB CDR3s in CXCR3-positive naive cells than in CXCR3-negative naive cells.

Sequenced material: naive CXCR3+ CD8+ T cells from blood. The subset is: CD45RO-CCR7+CD27+CD95- naive CD8+ T cells expressing CXCR3 (TNR3+). The receptors shown here come from a human donor in good health. Some clones in this sample may be carry-over from other donors' samples.

This rearrangement joins TRBV29-1 to TRBJ2-1. CDR3 length: 13 residues. Looked up from germline, CDR1 is SQVTM and CDR2 is ANQGSEA. This CDR3 reads CSVEERFPNEQFF.

The CDR3 loop is CATTWTGKNTEAFF. This sequence joins TRBV19 and TRBJ1-1; the D call from TCRdb, TRBD1, cannot be confirmed without DNA. This CDR3 region has 14 residues. Germline-derived CDR1 and CDR2 are LNHDA and SQIVND (reference sequence).

The rearrangement links TRBV29-1 to TRBJ2-2; TCRdb designates TRBD1, a call that cannot be tested without DNA. This CDR3 is built from 16 residues. In germline, CDR1 is SQVTM, CDR2 ANQGSEA. The CDR3 sequence is CSVEDAGGAYSGELFF.

CDR3 loop: CATSRATGDEQFF. The rearrangement uses TRBV15 and TRBJ2-1; as DNA is missing, the TRBD1 call by TCRdb cannot be tested. The CDR3 has 13 residues. Germline-derived CDR1 and CDR2 are LNHNV and YYDKDF (reference sequence).

This chain connects TRBV10-3 to TRBJ2-5; TCRdb outputs TRBD1, but without DNA this stays unchecked. In germline, CDR1 is ENHRY, CDR2 SYGVKD. This CDR3 spans 16 amino acids. CDR3 residues: CAISESGAGAQETQYF.

CDR3 in amino acids: CASSLSATGELFF. The chain joins TRBV5-5 to TRBJ2-2. Per germline, CDR1 SGHKS and CDR2 YYEKEE (reference sequence). The CDR3 length is 13 residues.

The gene calls are TRBV4-3 and TRBJ2-7; without DNA, the TCRdb call of TRBD2 cannot be checked. CDR3 size: 16 residues. Germline V gene sequence: CDR1 LGHNA, CDR2 YSLEER. CDR3 sequence reads: CASSQDRGGVGYEQYF.

This chain uses TRBV29-1 with TRBJ2-7. The CDR3 length is 14 residues. CDR1 SQVTM and CDR2 ANQGSEA come from the germline V gene. CDR3 protein: CSVEGLFSSYEQYF.

The rearrangement uses TRBV6-5 and TRBJ2-7. Germline CDR1 reads MNHEY; CDR2 reads SVGAGI. The CDR3 sequence is 13 residues long. CDR3 residues: CASSPTASYEQYF.